The 5 T cell receptor beta chains presented below share a single source sample, sequenced in a study of T cells in Graves' hyperthyroidism and ophthalmopathy. From RNA transcripts, TCR beta CDR3 regions were amplified. Carried out on the TCR CDR3, a first-round RT-PCR used the HTBI primer set. TCRdb itself ran the multiplex PCR reads through MiXCR, one entry per CDR3 protein. The sample holds more than 300,000 distinct CDR3 sequences, around 13% seen once. The specimen sequenced was blood. These receptors originate from a woman in her twenties or thirties with Graves' ophthalmopathy.

The chain recombines TRBV2 with TRBJ1-6; no clear D gene. Trimming pared 0 bases from V and 9 bases from J, leaving 9 bases between. From germline, CDR1 is SNHLY and CDR2 FYNNEI. This CDR3 comprises 14 residues. The CDR3 nucleotides read TGTGCCAGCAGTGAAGCACCGCTTAGTTCACCCCTCCACTTT. Encoded protein: CASSEAPLSSPLHF.

On this clonotype itself: Given a much more abundant clone one base away, this may be a read error. The chain uses TRBV20-1 and TRBJ2-2; D is perhaps TRBD2 (5 bases). Germline V gene data show CDR1 as DFQATT and CDR2 as SNEGSKA (reference sequence). Trimming shortened V by 4 bases and J by 4 bases, and 13 bases separated the two germline ends. CDR3 size: 14 residues. CDR3 sequence: CSATHRGGTGELFF. The CDR3 bases are TGCAGTGCTACGCATCGGGGTGGCACCGGGGAGCTGTTTTTT.

This clonotype was detected ten times or more. CDR3 nucleotide sequence: TGCGCCAGCAGCCCAGGGATAGGATTAACAGATACGCAGTATTTT. This encodes CASSPGIGLTDTQYF. The chain joins TRBV5-1 to TRBJ2-3; TRBD1 might be the D (5 bases). This CDR3 is built from 15 residues. Germline CDR1 reads SGHRS; CDR2 reads YFSETQ. Trimming cost V 4 bases and J 3 bases, with 15 bases left between them. Variable domain in full (rest from reference TRBV5-1 and TRBJ2-3): KAGVTQTPRYLIKTRGQQVTLSCSPISGHRSVSWYQQTPGQGLQFLFEYFSETQRNKGNFPGRFSGRQFSNSRSEMNVSTLELGDSALYLCASSPGIGLTDTQYFGPGTRLTVL.

This clonotype was seen ten or more times. V is TRBV3-1 and J is TRBJ2-7; 10 positions agree with TRBD1. CDR1 is LGHDT, CDR2 YNNKEL, per germline (reference sequence). J was trimmed by 5 bases and V by 4 bases; bases with no gene match: 8. The CDR3 has 15 amino acids. CDR3 loop: CASSPIDRGLDEQYF. DNA of the CDR3: TGTGCCAGCAGCCCCATCGACAGGGGGCTTGACGAGCAGTACTTC.

This clonotype was seen many times. The V gene is TRBV6-1, the J gene TRBJ1-2, with D possibly matching TRBD1 (6 bases). V lost 5 bases and J lost 3, with 13 bases in between. This CDR3 comprises 14 residues. CDR1 is MNHNS and CDR2 is SASEGT in the germline V gene. The CDR3 region is CASSKQGVYYGYTF. The DNA of the CDR3 is TGTGCCAGCAGTAAACAGGGAGTCTACTATGGCTACACCTTC.